This T cell receptor beta chain is drawn from a study of cytomegalovirus exposure and HLA in healthy donors. Background on the study: Prior work identified around 120 million unique TCR beta sequences in 150 million to 200 million T cells. Counted in an early data release were tens of millions of unique TCRs from HLA-typed donors. Whole-study results and caveats: The productive fraction for most TCR beta V segments was about 87% or about 30% in an earlier analysis.

The CDR3 sequence is 18 residues long. Germline CDR1 is SGHNT and CDR2 is YENEEA. V shed 0 bases and J 10 bases; nucleotides not matched to a gene: 14. A remark on this clone: Its antigen is not known.

Amplification used 60 Vbeta primers and 13 Jbeta primers. The repertoire was sequenced with immunoSEQ multiplex PCR; TCRdb's copy has only in-frame clones and lacks some. Among some 150,000 clones listed, roughly four fifths were seen once. V usage is TRBV11-3 and J usage is TRBJ2-1; TRBD2 matches 11 bases. Input material: PBMCs. This receptor was obtained from a man in his 60s in good health and CMV-seronegative. The CDR3 spells CASSLDQGGSGRGAEQFF. In nucleotides, the CDR3 is TGTGCCAGCAGCTTAGATCAAGGAGGTAGCGGGAGGGGGGCGGAGCAGTTCTTC.